These 21 T cell receptor beta chains originate from one sample sequenced in a study of metastatic and nonmetastatic thyroid tumors. All patients were treatment-naive before thyroid surgery. TCRdb reprocessed the PCR reads using MiXCR. The sample holds about 93,000 clones, roughly 12% seen once. Specimen: blood. The receptors were sampled from a female donor with papillary thyroid cancer or a benign thyroid nodule (not recorded which). Some clones in this sample may be carry-over from other donors' samples.

At least ten counts were recorded for this clone. J is TRBJ2-7 and V is TRBV27; D not certain. Trimming removed 5 bases at V and 3 bases at J, with 14 bases between. The V gene's germline CDR1 is MNHEY and CDR2 SMNVEV (reference sequence). The length of the CDR3 is 14 residues. DNA for the CDR3: TGTGCCAGCAGTCCTACAAGTGGCGGCTACGAGCAGTACTTC. It specifies CASSPTSGGYEQYF.

The V and J genes are TRBV6-4 and TRBJ2-3; TRBD1 is a possible D gene (5 bases). Germline-derived CDR1 and CDR2 are MRHNA and SNTAGT. The V end was cut by 2 bases, the J end by 2 bases, with 11 bases between. This CDR3 spans 15 amino acids. CDR3 loop: CASSDGARDTDTQYF. CDR3 nucleotide sequence: TGTGCCAGCAGTGACGGGGCGAGAGACACAGATACGCAGTATTTT.

This clone turned up a few times. The rearrangement links TRBV27 to TRBJ2-7, with TRBD2 matching over 7 bases. Germline values: CDR1 MNHEY, CDR2 SMNVEV (reference sequence). V was pared by 6 bases and J by 1 base, with 9 bases of the junction left unmatched. CDR3 length equals 15 residues. The CDR3 region is CASSPLAAGSYEQYF. CDR3 sequence (DNA): TGTGCCAGCAGCCCCCTAGCGGCTGGTTCCTACGAGCAGTACTTC.

This clone was observed many times. The gene calls are TRBV6-2 or TRBV6-3 and TRBJ1-5; 12 nucleotides line up with TRBD1. The CDR3 totals 15 residues. V dropped 6 bases and J dropped 3; count of bases not matched to a gene: 3. In germline, CDR1 is MNHEY, CDR2 SVGEGT. CDR3 in amino acids: CASSRGQGANQPQHF. CDR3 sequence (DNA): TGTGCCAGCAGCCGGGGACAGGGGGCCAATCAGCCCCAGCATTTT.

By proportion, this clone is medium-sized. The rearrangement links TRBV2 to TRBJ2-7; D might be TRBD1 or TRBD2, each matching 5 bases. The germline V and J ends were trimmed by 1 base and 0 bases, with 10 bases remaining between them. Germline V gene lookup returns CDR1 SNHLY and CDR2 FYNNEI. The CDR3 consists of 15 residues. The CDR3 DNA follows: TGTGCCAGCAGTGAAGGGGGTGGGGGCTCCTACGAGCAGTACTTC. Encoded protein: CASSEGGGGSYEQYF. The full variable domain, its missing parts supplied by reference TRBV2 and TRBJ2-7, is EPEVTQTPSHQVTQMGQEVILRCVPISNHLYFYWYRQILGQKVEFLVSFYNNEISEKSEIFDDQFSVERPDGSNFTLKIRSTKLEDSAMYFCASSEGGGGSYEQYFGPGTRLTVT.

A few counts support this clone. The chain joins TRBV27 to TRBJ2-7; tentatively, D is TRBD2 (6 bases). The CDR3 totals 15 residues. Germline CDR1 is MNHEY and CDR2 is SMNVEV (reference sequence). V lost 5 bases and J 2 bases, leaving 16 bases between the germline ends. The CDR3 DNA is TGTGCCAGCAGTATCATCGGGAGTGCGGCCTACGAGCAGTACTTC. It yields the protein CASSIIGSAAYEQYF.

This clone was observed a handful of times. V gene TRBV12-3 or TRBV12-4 combines with J gene TRBJ2-2, with D perhaps TRBD1 or TRBD2 (5 bases each). Trimming took off 10 bases at V and 4 bases at J, with 19 bases between the two ends. The length of the CDR3 is 15 residues. CDR3 in DNA: TGTGCCATCAGATGGGGGACGGGTGGCACCGGGGAGCTGTTTTTT. It is translated as CAIRWGTGGTGELFF.

This clone was seen repeatedly, ten times or more. This chain uses TRBV20-1 with TRBJ2-1; D unclear. CDR3 size: 11 residues. V was pared by 5 bases and J by 2 bases, with 4 bases between. Germline CDR1 reads DFQATT; CDR2 reads SNEGSKA (reference sequence). The CDR3 spells CSASPYNEQFF. The CDR3, as DNA: TGCAGTGCTTCCCCCTACAATGAGCAGTTCTTC.

This clone was recorded many times. The rearrangement uses TRBV10-3 and TRBJ2-3; D is uncertain. V was pared by 7 bases and J by 0 bases, with 8 bases between. Germline CDR1 is ENHRY and CDR2 is SYGVKD. The CDR3 extends over 13 amino acids. DNA of the CDR3: TGTGCCATCACCCCGACTAGCACAGATACGCAGTATTTT. It codes for CAITPTSTDTQYF.

This chain uses TRBV5-1 with TRBJ2-5; no definite D call. Germline loops: CDR1 SGHRS, CDR2 YFSETQ. The ends were cut back, 0 bases at V and 5 bases at J, with 8 bases in the middle. The CDR3 is 13 residues long. The chain's CDR3 is CASSLGPRETQYF. For the CDR3, the DNA is TGCGCCAGCAGCTTGGGGCCACGGGAGACCCAGTACTTC.

In this sample, this clone turned up many times. The genes are TRBV28 and TRBJ2-3, with D possibly called TRBD1 or TRBD2 (5 bases each). Trimming removed 5 bases from V and 5 bases from J, with 14 bases in between. Germline CDR1 is MDHEN and CDR2 is SYDVKM. The CDR3 has 14 residues. The CDR3 DNA reads as TGTGCCAGCAGTAGAGGGACCCGGGGAGATACGCAGTATTTT. It is translated as CASSRGTRGDTQYF.

Many counts were recorded for this clone. The chain links TRBV27 to TRBJ2-2; 9 positions match TRBD1. Looked up from germline, CDR1 is MNHEY and CDR2 is SMNVEV (reference sequence). The ends lost 4 bases at V and 2 bases at J; junction bases unmatched: 5. The CDR3 totals 16 residues. CDR3 DNA sequence: TGTGCCAGCAGTTCGGGGGGACAGGGAAACACCGGGGAGCTGTTTTTT. It is translated as CASSSGGQGNTGELFF.

At least ten counts were recorded for this clone. The chain links TRBV2 to TRBJ2-1; 7 bases are a match to TRBD1. The V gene's germline CDR1 is SNHLY and CDR2 FYNNEI. The CDR3 has 15 residues. V lost 6 bases and J lost 0; bases outside the gene matches: 5. CDR3 amino acids: CASSTGTDSYNEQFF. As DNA, the CDR3 is TGTGCCAGCAGCACCGGGACAGACTCCTACAATGAGCAGTTCTTC.

On this clone: The junction differs from germline at one of its ends, possibly a read error. V usage is TRBV7-2 and J usage is TRBJ1-5, with D possibly matching TRBD1 (6 bases). The CDR3 length is 15 residues. Germline CDR1 and CDR2: SGHTA and FQGNSA. As DNA, the CDR3 is TGTGCCAGCAGCTCACAAGGGGGAGGTGGCCAGCCCAAGCATTTT. It translates to CASSSQGGGGQPKHF.

The rearrangement uses TRBV2 and TRBJ2-7; 8 bases are shared with TRBD2. Germline CDR1 SNHLY, CDR2 FYNNEI. This CDR3 has 17 residues. J gave up 3 bases and V 3 bases, and 13 bases lay outside the gene matches. The CDR3, as DNA: TGTGCCAGCAGTGAGACGACTAGCGAGAGGGCCTGCTACGAGCAGTACTTC. Translating it yields CASSETTSERACYEQYF.

The table lists this clone with many counts. The chain uses TRBV18 and TRBJ2-3; the D gene is possibly TRBD1 (6 bases). V lost 5 bases to trimming and J lost 3 bases, with 9 bases between them. CDR3 length: 13 amino acids. Germline V CDR1 and CDR2: KGHSH, LQKENI. The CDR3 region is CASSYGQTDTQYF. The DNA of the CDR3 is TGTGCCAGCTCATACGGACAGACAGATACGCAGTATTTT.

This clone has at least ten counts. The chain is built from TRBV7-2 and TRBJ2-1; 10 bases match TRBD2. The CDR3 has 16 residues. Germline CDR1 SGHTA, CDR2 FQGNSA. The junction had 7 bases not matched to a gene; V was cut back by 5 bases and J by 3 bases. The CDR3 region has the DNA TGTGCCAGCAGCCCTGGGAGCGGGAGGGGCTACAATGAGCAGTTCTTC. Translation: CASSPGSGRGYNEQFF. Based on the CDR3 plus reference TRBV7-2 and TRBJ2-1, the full variable domain is GAGVSQSPSNKVTEKGKDVELRCDPISGHTALYWYRQSLGQGLEFLIYFQGNSAPDKSGLPSDRFSAERTGGSVSTLTIQRTQQEDSAVYLCASSPGSGRGYNEQFFGPGTRLTVL.

The sample holds many counts of this clone. This chain connects TRBV6-2 or TRBV6-3 to TRBJ2-3; D gene uncertain. V dropped 5 bases and J dropped 7 bases, with 13 bases sitting between them. Germline loops: CDR1 MNHEY, CDR2 SVGEGT. The CDR3 is 13 residues long. The CDR3 spells CASSRQDRNTQYF. In DNA form, the CDR3 reads TGTGCCAGCAGTCGCCAGGATCGGAATACGCAGTATTTT.

This clone was observed a handful of times. With a much larger clone just one base away, this may be a read error. The rearrangement uses TRBV11-3 and TRBJ2-5; maybe TRBD2 (6 bases). Germline V gene lookup returns CDR1 SGHNT and CDR2 YENEEA. The CDR3 loop spans 13 amino acids. Trimming removed 7 bases from V and 9 bases from J, with 18 bases in between. CDR3 coding DNA: TGTGCCAGCATCCTGGGTCCTGGGGAGGCCCAGTACTTC. It specifies CASILGPGEAQYF.

Points on this clone: A much bigger clone sits one base away, suggesting this may be a read error. This chain links TRBV6-1 with TRBJ2-7, with 7 positions matching TRBD2. The CDR3 runs to 13 residues. Trimming took 7 bases from V and 5 from J; bases not matched to a gene: 8. Germline CDR1 is MNHNS and CDR2 is SASEGT. In DNA form, the CDR3 reads TGTGCCAGCATCTACCGGGCGGGAGACGAGCAGTACTTC. As protein: CASIYRAGDEQYF.

For this clone: Other nucleotide sequences from this sample produce the same CDR3. The genes are TRBV4-3 and TRBJ2-7; 7 bases are shared with TRBD2. Germline CDR1 reads LGHNA; CDR2 reads YSLEER. The ends lost 1 base at V and 7 bases at J; junction bases unmatched: 10. The CDR3 has 15 residues. The CDR3, as DNA: TGCGCCAGCAGCCAAGGCGGGACGGGGACTAATGAGCAGTACTTC. This encodes CASSQGGTGTNEQYF.